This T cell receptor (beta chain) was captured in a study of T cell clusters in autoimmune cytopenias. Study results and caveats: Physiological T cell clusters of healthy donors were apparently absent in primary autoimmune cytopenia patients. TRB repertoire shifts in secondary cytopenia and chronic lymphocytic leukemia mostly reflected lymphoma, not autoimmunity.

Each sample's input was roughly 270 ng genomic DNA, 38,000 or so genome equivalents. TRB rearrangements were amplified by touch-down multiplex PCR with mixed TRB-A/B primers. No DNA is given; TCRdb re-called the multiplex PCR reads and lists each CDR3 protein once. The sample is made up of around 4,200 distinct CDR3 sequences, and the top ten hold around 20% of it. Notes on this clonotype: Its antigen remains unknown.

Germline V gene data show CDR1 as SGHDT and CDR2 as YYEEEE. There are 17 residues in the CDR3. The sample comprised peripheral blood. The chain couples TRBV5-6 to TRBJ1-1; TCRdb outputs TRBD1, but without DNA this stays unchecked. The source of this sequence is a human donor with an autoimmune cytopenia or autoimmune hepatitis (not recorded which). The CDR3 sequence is CASSLGAGGLMNTEAFF.